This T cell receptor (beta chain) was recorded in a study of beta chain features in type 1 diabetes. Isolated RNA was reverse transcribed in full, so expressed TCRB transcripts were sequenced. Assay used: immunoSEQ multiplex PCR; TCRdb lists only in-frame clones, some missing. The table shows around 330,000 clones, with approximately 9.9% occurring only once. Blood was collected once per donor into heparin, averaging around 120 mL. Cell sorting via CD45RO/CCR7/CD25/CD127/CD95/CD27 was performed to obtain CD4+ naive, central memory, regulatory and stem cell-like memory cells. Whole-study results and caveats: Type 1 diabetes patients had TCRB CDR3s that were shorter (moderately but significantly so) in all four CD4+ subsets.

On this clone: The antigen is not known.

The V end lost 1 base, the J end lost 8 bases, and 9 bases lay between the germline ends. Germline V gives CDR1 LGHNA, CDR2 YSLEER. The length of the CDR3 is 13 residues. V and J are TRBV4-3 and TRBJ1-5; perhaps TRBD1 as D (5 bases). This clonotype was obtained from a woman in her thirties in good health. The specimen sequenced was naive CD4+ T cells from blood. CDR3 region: CASSQGLGEPQHF. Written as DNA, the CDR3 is TGCGCCAGCAGCCAAGGCCTAGGGGAGCCCCAGCATTTT.